This entry is about one T cell receptor beta chain. The missing CDR3 end, 3 residues past where the read stops, is filled in from the germline J gene. The record originates from a study of T cells in women clearing cervical HPV infection. Assay: immunoSEQ multiplex PCR; the TCRdb copy retains only in-frame clones and omits some. Recorded here are about 26,000 clones; the top ten clones represent about 3.9%. This CDR3 is built from 16 residues. Germline V gene data show CDR1 as MDHEN and CDR2 as SYDVKM. V was clipped by 8 bases and J by 3 bases; unmatched bases: 14. Sequencing was performed on blood buffy coat. The V gene is TRBV28, the J gene TRBJ2-3, with 7 nucleotides matching TRBD2. The sequence was obtained from a woman between 18 and 70 years old with a cervical HPV16 infection that either progressed to CIN3+ or cleared (not recorded which). The DNA read from the CDR3 is TGTGCCAGCCACATCCAATCTAGCGGAACAACAGATACG. This translates into CASHIQSSGTTDT. The whole CDR3 protein is CASHIQSSGTTDTQYF.